This entry features one T cell receptor (beta chain) sequence. The target antigen is unknown. This record comes from a study of T cells after posttransplantation cyclophosphamide. The junction had 5 bases not matched to a gene; V was cut back by 1 base and J by 4 bases. The germline V gene encodes CDR1 SGHRS and CDR2 YFSETQ. There are 15 residues in the CDR3. Libraries were prepared by immunoSEQ multiplex PCR; TCRdb keeps only in-frame clonotypes and omits some of them. The table shows 25,000 to 35,000 clones, with around 90% occurring only once. Overall study results and limits: TRB overlap between skin or GI tissue T cells and blood was limited. TRB clonality was highly associated with recipient CMV seropositivity and reactivation. Later post-transplant blood repertoires were often dominated by donor CD8+ memory clones.

This clonotype was sampled from a woman in her forties with a blood cancer, CMV-positive, and with a related stem cell donor. Sequenced input: PBMCs. This chain uses TRBV5-1 with TRBJ2-3; 8 bases agree with TRBD2. CDR3 bases: TGCGCCAGCAGCTTGAGGGGACTAGTCTCAGATACGCAGTATTTT. This sequence encodes CASSLRGLVSDTQYF.